Below are 24 T cell receptor beta chains sequenced from a single sample in a study of T cell changes during pregnancy in multiple sclerosis. TCRdb keeps only in-frame clones here, not all; method: immunoSEQ multiplex PCR. The sample yields about 60,000 clones, 91% seen once. The material was CD4+ T cells from peripheral blood mononuclear cells, obtained in the first trimester of pregnancy. Receptors originate from a female donor with multiple sclerosis, enrolled in a pregnancy study.

This clone was detected only once. The chain combines TRBV9 with TRBJ2-1, with D perhaps matching TRBD2 (6 bases). V gave up 1 base and J gave up 2 bases, with 7 bases separating them. The CDR3 runs 14 residues. Germline V lookup: CDR1 SGDLS, CDR2 YYNGEE. The DNA for the CDR3 is TGTGCCAGCAGCGTACGGGAGCCCTACAATGAGCAGTTCTTC. This translates into CASSVREPYNEQFF.

CDR3 sequence reads: CASSRDEGVAQYF. The CDR3 DNA sequence: TGTGCCAGCAGCCGGGACGAGGGGGTCGCCCAGTACTTC. The V and J genes are TRBV7-3 and TRBJ2-5, with D possibly being TRBD1 (6 bases). This CDR3 spans 13 amino acids. Germline CDR1 SGHTA, CDR2 FQGTGA. V lost 5 bases and J 9 bases, leaving 16 bases between the germline ends. The entire variable domain, with the rest obtained from reference TRBV7-3 and TRBJ2-5, is as follows: GAGVSQTPSNKVTEKGKYVELRCDPISGHTALYWYRQSLGQGPEFLIYFQGTGAADDSGLPNDRFFAVRPEGSVSTLKIQRTERGDSAVYLCASSRDEGVAQYFGPGTRLLVL.

The CDR3, as DNA: TGTGCCAGCAGCTTACGGTACAGAGGGACTGAAGCTTTCTTT. It specifies CASSLRYRGTEAFF. This chain joins TRBV7-2 and TRBJ1-1; no definite D call. This CDR3 spans 14 amino acids. Germline V CDR1 and CDR2: SGHTA, FQGNSA. The V end was cut by 2 bases, the J end by 5 bases, with 12 bases between.

The genes are TRBV5-8 and TRBJ2-2; 10 nucleotides match TRBD2. The length of the CDR3 is 18 residues. V lost 4 bases and J lost 3; bases outside the gene matches: 12. Germline V gives CDR1 SGHTS, CDR2 YDEGEE. For the CDR3, the DNA is TGTGCCAGCAGCGTGTACCGTCTAGCGGGGGCCTACACCGGGGAGCTGTTTTTT. This translates into CASSVYRLAGAYTGELFF. The entire variable domain, with the rest obtained from reference TRBV5-8 and TRBJ2-2, is as follows: EAGVTQSPTHLIKTRGQQATLRCSPISGHTSVYWYQQALGLGLQFLLWYDEGEERNRGNFPPRFSGRQFPNYSSELNVNALELEDSALYLCASSVYRLAGAYTGELFFGEGSRLTVL.

This clone occurred once. The CDR3 here is CASSLGLRGGAPDTQYF. The DNA for the CDR3 is TGTGCCAGCAGCTTAGGGTTACGCGGGGGGGCCCCAGATACGCAGTATTTT. V gene TRBV7-3 combines with J gene TRBJ2-3; the match to TRBD2 covers 9 bases. The CDR3 has 17 residues. J lost 4 bases, V lost 2 bases, and 10 bases had no gene match. Germline V gives CDR1 SGHTA, CDR2 FQGTGA.

The gene calls are TRBV25-1 and TRBJ2-2; 9 bases fit TRBD1. The CDR3 is 16 amino acids. V shed 6 bases, J shed 0 bases, and the junction held 5 bases outside the gene matches. Germline V CDR1 and CDR2: MGHDK, SYGVNS. CDR3 loop: CASRLQGAPNTGELFF. The DNA of the CDR3 is TGTGCCAGCAGACTACAGGGGGCGCCGAACACCGGGGAGCTGTTTTTT.

The V call is TRBV7-3, the J call TRBJ1-2; 9 bases fit TRBD1. The germline V gene has CDR1 SGHTA and CDR2 FQGTGA. Germline trimming cut 0 bases from V and 7 bases from J; bases unmatched to any gene: 3. The CDR3 loop spans 14 amino acids. The CDR3 sequence: CASSLTGQGSGYTF. CDR3 DNA sequence: TGTGCCAGCAGCTTAACGGGACAGGGTAGTGGCTACACCTTC.

CDR3 residues: CASTGNSNQPQHF. DNA of the CDR3: TGTGCCAGCACAGGTAATAGCAATCAGCCCCAGCATTTT. J is TRBJ1-5 and V is TRBV25-1; D is unclear. V shed 7 bases and J shed 0 bases, with 7 bases lying between them. Germline V gene sequence: CDR1 MGHDK, CDR2 SYGVNS. The CDR3 extends over 13 amino acids.

This rearrangement joins TRBV11-2 to TRBJ1-6; D is unresolved. The CDR3 contains 14 residues. The V and J ends lost 8 bases and 0 bases respectively, with 8 bases between them. Germline V CDR1 and CDR2: SGHAT, FQNNGV. The DNA for the CDR3 is TGTGCCAGCCTCGAGAGCTCCTATAATTCACCCCTCCACTTT. Translated: CASLESSYNSPLHF.

The chain has TRBV13 and TRBJ1-1; 9 positions match TRBD1. This CDR3 spans 16 amino acids. From germline, CDR1 is PRHDT and CDR2 FYEKMQ (reference sequence). With V trimmed by 7 bases and J by 4 bases, 13 bases remained unmatched. CDR3 protein: CASKTHRDRDSTEAFF. The CDR3 nucleotides read TGTGCCAGCAAGACACACCGGGACAGGGATTCCACTGAAGCTTTCTTT.

The chain uses TRBV29-1 and TRBJ1-2; D possibly corresponds to TRBD1 (5 bases). Germline loops: CDR1 SQVTM, CDR2 ANQGSEA. The germline V and J ends were trimmed by 5 bases and 1 base, with 11 bases remaining between them. The CDR3 has 13 amino acids. The CDR3 loop is CSVRMQGNYGYTF. CDR3 bases: TGCAGCGTTAGGATGCAGGGTAACTATGGCTACACCTTC. The full variable domain, in which reference TRBV29-1 and TRBJ1-2 provide the parts outside the CDR3, is SAVISQKPSRDICQRGTSLTIQCQVDSQVTMMFWYRQQPGQSLTLIATANQGSEATYESGFVIDKFPISRPNLTFSTLTVSNMSPEDSSIYLCSVRMQGNYGYTFGSGTRLTVV.

V gene TRBV10-2 combines with J gene TRBJ2-5; D might be TRBD2 (5 bases). Germline CDR1 and CDR2: WSHSY and SAAADI. Trimming removed 4 bases from V and 4 bases from J, with 19 bases in between. This CDR3 is built from 16 residues. The CDR3 coding sequence is TGCGCCAGCAGTGCTATATTAGCTAGCCGAGGAGAGACCCAGTACTTC. Amino acid sequence: CASSAILASRGETQYF.

The J gene is TRBJ2-1, the V gene TRBV4-3, with D maybe TRBD2 (6 bases). From germline, CDR1 is LGHNA and CDR2 YSLEER. Trimming cost V 2 bases and J 7 bases, with 15 bases left between them. This CDR3 comprises 15 residues. The CDR3 DNA reads as TGCGCCAGCAGCCAATACGGGAGTGGGAAAAATGAGCAGTTCTTC. Translating it yields CASSQYGSGKNEQFF.

This clone was seen only a few times. The CDR3 sequence: CASSPGQVRSTDTQYF. The CDR3 nucleotides read TGCGCCAGCAGCCCCGGACAGGTCCGCAGCACAGATACGCAGTATTTT. V gene TRBV5-1 combines with J gene TRBJ2-3; TRBD1 aligns across 7 bases. Germline CDR1 reads SGHRS; CDR2 reads YFSETQ. The CDR3 runs to 16 residues. Unmatched junction bases numbered 8, after V lost 4 bases and J lost 0 bases.

This chain joins TRBV6-5 and TRBJ1-6; maybe TRBD1 (6 bases). This CDR3 contains 16 residues. Germline-derived CDR1 and CDR2 are MNHEY and SVGAGI. Between the trimmed V and J ends, which lost 0 bases and 7 bases, there was a span of 13 bases. CDR3 sequence: CASSYSPPGVNSPLHF. DNA of the CDR3: TGTGCCAGCAGTTACTCCCCCCCAGGGGTAAATTCACCCCTCCACTTT.

The chain combines TRBV6-4 with TRBJ1-1; D is unresolved. V was trimmed by 4 bases and J by 0 bases, leaving 6 bases between them. The CDR3 is made up of 13 amino acids. CDR1 is MRHNA and CDR2 is SNTAGT in the germline V gene. The CDR3: CASSVELNTEAFF. Here the CDR3 DNA reads TGTGCCAGCAGTGTGGAGTTGAACACTGAAGCTTTCTTT.

The J gene is TRBJ2-7, the V gene TRBV2; TRBD2 matches at 10 bases. This CDR3 has 16 amino acids. Germline CDR1 is SNHLY and CDR2 is FYNNEI. V lost 7 bases and J lost 6; bases outside the gene matches: 15. The CDR3 DNA is TGTGCCAGCACCACACTGGGACAGCGGGGGGGCTTCGAGCAGTACTTC. Translating gives CASTTLGQRGGFEQYF. Looking up the rest from reference TRBV2 and TRBJ2-7 gives the full variable domain: EPEVTQTPSHQVTQMGQEVILRCVPISNHLYFYWYRQILGQKVEFLVSFYNNEISEKSEIFDDQFSVERPDGSNFTLKIRSTKLEDSAMYFCASTTLGQRGGFEQYFGPGTRLTVT.

This CDR3 is CASSQVNRGRIHGYTF. CDR3 bases: TGTGCCAGCAGCCAAGTAAACAGGGGGCGCATTCATGGCTACACCTTC. The chain joins TRBV4-2 to TRBJ1-2; 9 nucleotides match TRBD1. CDR1 is LGHNA, CDR2 YNFKEQ, per germline. This CDR3 contains 16 residues. V gave up 1 base and J gave up 6 bases; unmatched junction bases: 9.

This chain uses TRBV4-1 with TRBJ1-5; TRBD1 is a possible D gene (5 bases). Germline CDR1 is MGHRA and CDR2 is YSYEKL. V was shortened by 1 base and J by 4 bases, with 8 bases between the two germline ends. The CDR3 contains 14 residues. The CDR3 sequence is CASSQGEGNQPQHF. In DNA form, the CDR3 reads TGCGCCAGCAGCCAAGGGGAGGGGAATCAGCCCCAGCATTTT.

This chain uses TRBV25-1 with TRBJ1-1; TRBD1 aligns across 8 bases. The V and J ends lost 2 bases and 5 bases, in that order; junction bases with no gene match: 7. Germline V lookup: CDR1 MGHDK, CDR2 SYGVNS. This CDR3 contains 15 residues. The CDR3 bases are TGTGCCAGCAGTGAACCAGGACAGGGTGAAACTGAAGCTTTCTTT. This gives the protein CASSEPGQGETEAFF.

The V and J genes are TRBV7-6 and TRBJ1-2; D is uncertain. Germline CDR1 SGHVS, CDR2 FNYEAQ. The CDR3 length is 13 residues. Trimming took 1 base from V and 7 from J, leaving 10 bases between them. Here the CDR3 reads CASSLDRVGGYTF. CDR3 nucleotide sequence: TGTGCCAGCAGCTTAGATCGGGTTGGTGGCTACACCTTC.

DNA for the CDR3: TGCAGCGCTAGGACAGGGCAGATGTTAAACTATGGCTACACCTTC. Its translation: CSARTGQMLNYGYTF. This chain connects TRBV29-1 to TRBJ1-2; TRBD1 matches at 8 bases. From germline, CDR1 is SQVTM and CDR2 ANQGSEA. With 7 bases clipped from V and 2 bases from J, the junction kept 12 bases outside the gene matches. This CDR3 region has 15 residues.

The V and J genes are TRBV5-6 and TRBJ2-3, with 8 bases lining up with TRBD1. Germline-derived CDR1 and CDR2 are SGHDT and YYEEEE. V shed 5 bases, J shed 3 bases, and the junction held 8 bases outside the gene matches. This CDR3 comprises 15 residues. The CDR3 bases are TGTGCCAGCAGGGCGCGGGACAGGTTTACAGATACGCAGTATTTT. Amino acids: CASRARDRFTDTQYF.

The V and J genes are TRBV6-6 and TRBJ2-7, with D maybe TRBD2 (5 bases). V lost 0 bases to trimming and J lost 0 bases, with 12 bases between them. Per germline, CDR1 MNHNY and CDR2 SVGAGI (reference sequence). There are 16 residues in the CDR3. The CDR3 bases are TGTGCCAGCAGTTACTCGAGGGCCAGCTCCTCCTACGAGCAGTACTTC. This sequence encodes CASSYSRASSSYEQYF.